The text below deals with one T cell receptor (beta chain). The antigen remains unidentified. The CDR3 runs 14 residues. Germline values: CDR1 KGHSH, CDR2 LQKENI. With 0 bases removed from V and 5 bases from J, the gap between germline ends came to 11 bases. This sample is part of a study of siplizumab effects on memory and regulatory T cells. Findings and limits, study-wide: Naive T cells looked more diverse than memory cells and looked like major alloresponse contributors. The average Treg-derived proportion among mappable alloreactive CD4+ clones was 65% to 80% with siplizumab versus about 27% in controls. The suppressive capacity of proliferating Tregs from siplizumab cultures remained unconfirmed.

The assay was immunoSEQ multiplex PCR, and TCRdb's table has in-frame clones only and misses some. Of 94,000 or so clones in the sample, over 95% were seen once. Unstimulated naive, memory, effector memory and TEMRA subsets were also sequenced, drawn from three donor pairs. Material: naive CD4+ T cells sorted from blood. This chain uses TRBV18 with TRBJ2-7, with TRBD1 as a possible D gene (6 bases). This TCR was recovered from a human donor in good health. CDR3 sequence: CASSPPTGTHEQYF. CDR3 DNA sequence: TGTGCCAGCTCACCACCTACAGGGACCCACGAGCAGTACTTC.